This T cell receptor (beta chain) was identified during a study of blood T cells in healthy people across ages. A sample-barcoded 5' primer and a J-beta primer mix were used in a second PCR of roughly 7 to 11 cycles. TCRdb independently ran MiXCR on the 5' RACE reads; one entry per CDR3 protein. The table shows 1.5 million to 2 million distinct CDR3 sequences, with around 50% occurring only once. Germline assignment: CDR1 MNHEY and CDR2 SVGEGT. The junction had 6 bases not matched to a gene; V was cut back by 2 bases and J by 3 bases. This CDR3 spans 16 amino acids. The specimen sequenced was blood. This receptor was identified in a woman aged 40 to 50 in good health. This chain uses TRBV6-2 or TRBV6-3 with TRBJ2-3; 9 bases agree with TRBD2. Here the CDR3 reads CASSYQGLAETDTQYF. For the CDR3, the DNA is TGTGCCAGCAGTTACCAGGGACTAGCAGAAACAGATACGCAGTATTTT.